In its sample, the clone carrying this T cell receptor (beta chain) was seen many times. What it binds is unknown. This sample is drawn from a study of CD8+ T cells in alopecia areata. The authors extracted RNA and reverse transcribed it into cDNA as the sequencing template. The protocol was immunoSEQ multiplex PCR, while the TCRdb copy is restricted to in-frame clones and leaves out a portion. The profile shows fewer than 250,000 clones, over 60% of them singletons. Described treatment: oral pan-JAK inhibitor, 5-10 mg twice daily. PBMC-derived CD4+ and CD8+ T cells were sorted. Points from the study as a whole: There was only one nonresponder, so it was unclear how baseline CD8+ expansion relates to response. Affected scalp, especially in alopecia totalis/universalis, had a higher clonality than normal scalp did.

The sequencing used CD4+ T cells sorted from blood, collected at week 4, from a patient treated with tofacitinib. The sequence was collected from a human donor with alopecia areata.

The DNA of the CDR3 is TGTGCCAGCAGCCCGAGGACAGGGGCGATAGGGGAGACCCAGTACTTC. This sequence encodes CASSPRTGAIGETQYF. The chain links TRBV5-4 to TRBJ2-5; TRBD1 matches at 9 bases. This CDR3 has 16 residues. Per the germline V gene, CDR1 is SGHNT and CDR2 is YYREEE (reference sequence). After removal of 4 bases from V and 5 bases from J, the junction contained 12 bases not matched to a gene. The whole variable domain, remainder taken from reference TRBV5-4 and TRBJ2-5, is ETGVTQSPTHLIKTRGQQVTLRCSSQSGHNTVSWYQQALGQGPQFIFQYYREEENGRGNFPPRFSGLQFPNYSSELNVNALELDDSALYLCASSPRTGAIGETQYFGPGTRLLVL.